Shown below are 10 T cell receptor beta chains from a single sample sequenced in a study of control samples from healthy donors and cancer patients. Profiled with immunoSEQ multiplex PCR; TCRdb holds only in-frame clones, not every one. This table holds approximately 120,000 clones, roughly 87% found once. Sequenced sample: blood. These receptors all stem from a man aged 18 to 29 in good health.

V and J are TRBV19 and TRBJ2-6; tentatively, D is TRBD2 (6 bases). Deletions cut 8 bases from V and 0 bases from J, with 8 bases between. Germline CDR1 LNHDA, CDR2 SQIVND (reference sequence). The CDR3 has 14 residues. The CDR3 reads CASGEDSGANVLTF. The CDR3 DNA sequence: TGTGCCAGTGGGGAGGACTCTGGGGCCAACGTCCTGACTTTC.

The chain links TRBV19 to TRBJ2-3; D gene ambiguous. CDR1 is LNHDA, CDR2 SQIVND, per germline (reference sequence). With 5 bases removed from V and 0 bases from J, the gap between germline ends came to 9 bases. The CDR3 is made up of 14 amino acids. The CDR3 DNA is TGTGCCAGTAGTTCTCAAGCTAGCACAGATACGCAGTATTTT. This encodes CASSSQASTDTQYF. The complete variable domain, with remaining parts taken from reference TRBV19 and TRBJ2-3, reads DGGITQSPKYLFRKEGQNVTLSCEQNLNHDAMYWYRQDPGQGLRLIYYSQIVNDFQKGDIAEGYSVSREKKESFPLTVTSAQKNPTAFYLCASSSQASTDTQYFGPGTRLTVL.

The chain recombines TRBV18 with TRBJ1-2; D unresolved. This CDR3 spans 15 amino acids. The germline V gene encodes CDR1 KGHSH and CDR2 LQKENI. Trimming removed 2 bases from V and 4 bases from J, with 14 bases in between. The CDR3 sequence is CASSPKRVESYGYTF. The CDR3 DNA sequence: TGTGCCAGCTCACCAAAGCGGGTTGAGAGCTATGGCTACACCTTC.

This clone was counted a few times. The chain links TRBV14 to TRBJ1-5; D is perhaps TRBD1 (5 bases). CDR1 SGHDN and CDR2 FVKESK come from the germline V gene. V lost 0 bases and J 11 bases, leaving 11 bases between the germline ends. The CDR3 runs 13 residues. CDR3 DNA sequence: TGTGCCAGCAGCCAAGAACGGGGCTCGGCCCAGCATTTT. Translation: CASSQERGSAQHF.

This chain uses TRBV18 with TRBJ2-7, with a possible D match to TRBD2 (5 bases). The germline V gene encodes CDR1 KGHSH and CDR2 LQKENI. The germline V and J ends were trimmed by 4 bases and 0 bases, with 16 bases remaining between them. The CDR3 consists of 16 residues. The CDR3 DNA is TGTGCCAGCTCACGTACTAGGAGTCAGATCTCCTACGAGCAGTACTTC. It encodes CASSRTRSQISYEQYF.

The chain is built from TRBV9 and TRBJ1-5, with D possibly matching TRBD1 (6 bases). This CDR3 is built from 13 residues. V was pared by 2 bases and J by 4 bases, with 7 bases between. Germline V lookup: CDR1 SGDLS, CDR2 YYNGEE. The CDR3 is CASSVTGNQPQHF. The CDR3 DNA reads TGTGCCAGCAGCGTCACAGGGAATCAGCCCCAGCATTTT. The complete variable domain, with remaining parts taken from reference TRBV9 and TRBJ1-5, reads DSGVTQTPKHLITATGQRVTLRCSPRSGDLSVYWYQQSLDQGLQFLIQYYNGEERAKGNILERFSAQQFPDLHSELNLSSLELGDSALYFCASSVTGNQPQHFGDGTRLSIL.

This rearrangement joins TRBV9 to TRBJ2-1; D unclear. Germline CDR1 is SGDLS and CDR2 is YYNGEE. The V gene lost 0 bases and the J gene lost 9 bases, with 10 bases spanning the gap. The CDR3 contains 13 residues. Here the CDR3 reads CASSVDHIGEQFF. The CDR3 nucleotides are TGTGCCAGCAGCGTAGATCACATCGGTGAGCAGTTCTTC.

The rearrangement joins TRBV9 to TRBJ2-2, with D perhaps TRBD1 or TRBD2 (5 bases each). Germline CDR1 is SGDLS and CDR2 is YYNGEE. V was cut by 2 bases and J by 5 bases, with 10 bases left in between. The CDR3 runs 14 residues. The CDR3 bases are TGTGCCAGCAGCGTGGGGACGGCTACCGGGGAGCTGTTTTTT. This encodes CASSVGTATGELFF.

This clone came up once. The V gene is TRBV5-1, the J gene TRBJ2-3, with 9 nucleotides matching TRBD2. Trimming cost V 2 bases and J 3 bases; bases outside gene matches: 4. The CDR3 consists of 15 residues. CDR1 is SGHRS and CDR2 is YFSETQ in the germline V gene. Here the CDR3 reads CASSFSGSGTDTQYF. The CDR3 coding sequence is TGCGCCAGCAGCTTTAGCGGGAGTGGGACAGATACGCAGTATTTT.

This clone is a singleton in its sample. This CDR3 is also generated by other DNA sequences in the sample. The chain links TRBV27 to TRBJ1-1; unclear D gene. V was pared by 3 bases and J by 4 bases, with 6 bases between. The length of the CDR3 is 12 residues. The germline V gene has CDR1 MNHEY and CDR2 SMNVEV (reference sequence). The CDR3 nucleotides are TGTGCCAGCAGTTTTCGTGGCACTGAAGCTTTCTTT. Translated: CASSFRGTEAFF.